The T cell receptor beta chain under discussion was sequenced for a study of T cells after yellow fever vaccination. Study-level information: When fractions had low cell numbers, they were prepared with SMART-Seq v4 Ultra Low Input.

TCRdb reprocessed the 5' RACE reads via MiXCR and lists one record per CDR3 protein. The data show around 600,000 distinct CDR3 sequences, 12% seen once. With regard to this clonotype: What it binds is not known.

Study-level results: Contamination by abundant bulk-population clonotypes could be present in FACS-sorted repertoires.

V gave up 6 bases and J gave up 0 bases, with 6 bases separating them. The CDR3 consists of 13 residues. This TCR was sampled from a man younger than 45 who received the YFV17D yellow fever vaccine. The chain recombines TRBV12-3 or TRBV12-4 with TRBJ1-3; the D is unclear. The sequencing used PBMCs, collected on the day of the yellow fever booster vaccination. CDR3 nucleotide sequence: TGTGCCAGCAGCGCTAACTCTGGAAACACCATATATTTT. Protein product: CASSANSGNTIYF.